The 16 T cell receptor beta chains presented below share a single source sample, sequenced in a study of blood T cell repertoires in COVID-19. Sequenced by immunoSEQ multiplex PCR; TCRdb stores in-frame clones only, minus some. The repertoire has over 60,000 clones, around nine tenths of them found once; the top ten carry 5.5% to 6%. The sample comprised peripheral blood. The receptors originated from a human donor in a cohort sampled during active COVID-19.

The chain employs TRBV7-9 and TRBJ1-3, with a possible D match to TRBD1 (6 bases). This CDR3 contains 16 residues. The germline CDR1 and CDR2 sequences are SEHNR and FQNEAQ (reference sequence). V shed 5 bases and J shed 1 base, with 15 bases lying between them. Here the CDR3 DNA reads TGTGCCAGCAGCCTCCGAAAGGGGGGGTCTGGAAACACCATATATTTT. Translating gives CASSLRKGGSGNTIYF.

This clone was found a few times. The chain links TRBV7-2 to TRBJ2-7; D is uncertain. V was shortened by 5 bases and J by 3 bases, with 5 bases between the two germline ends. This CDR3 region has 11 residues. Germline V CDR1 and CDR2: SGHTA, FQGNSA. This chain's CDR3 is CASSEYYEQYF. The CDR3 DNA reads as TGTGCCAGCAGCGAGTACTACGAGCAGTACTTC. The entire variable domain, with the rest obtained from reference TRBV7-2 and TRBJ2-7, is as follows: GAGVSQSPSNKVTEKGKDVELRCDPISGHTALYWYRQSLGQGLEFLIYFQGNSAPDKSGLPSDRFSAERTGGSVSTLTIQRTQQEDSAVYLCASSEYYEQYFGPGTRLTVT.

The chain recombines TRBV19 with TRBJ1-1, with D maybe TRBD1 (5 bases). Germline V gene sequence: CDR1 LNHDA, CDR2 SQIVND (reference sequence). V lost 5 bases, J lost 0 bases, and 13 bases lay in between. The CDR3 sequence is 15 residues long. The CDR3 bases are TGTGCCAGTAGTCCGTGGGGCCGATTGAACACTGAAGCTTTCTTT. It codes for CASSPWGRLNTEAFF.

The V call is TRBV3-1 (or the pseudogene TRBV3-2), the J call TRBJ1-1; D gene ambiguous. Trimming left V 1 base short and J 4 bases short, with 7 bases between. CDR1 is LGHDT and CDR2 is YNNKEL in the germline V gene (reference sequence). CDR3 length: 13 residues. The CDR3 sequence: CASSQGRGTEAFF. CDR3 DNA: TGTGCCAGCAGCCAAGGGAGAGGCACTGAAGCTTTCTTT.

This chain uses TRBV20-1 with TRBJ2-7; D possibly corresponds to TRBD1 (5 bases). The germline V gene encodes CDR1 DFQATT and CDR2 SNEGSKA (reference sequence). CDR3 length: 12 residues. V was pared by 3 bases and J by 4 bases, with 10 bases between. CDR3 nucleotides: TGCAGTGCTAGTCGCAGGGAATACGAGCAGTACTTC. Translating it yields CSASRREYEQYF.

The CDR3 DNA follows: TGTGCCAGTGGGACAGGGGCCTCTGGGCCCCAGCATTTT. Its translation is CASGTGASGPQHF. This chain uses TRBV2 with TRBJ1-5; 10 nucleotides line up with TRBD1. The germline V gene has CDR1 SNHLY and CDR2 FYNNEI. V lost 9 bases, J lost 9 bases, and 8 bases stayed unmatched. The CDR3 extends over 13 amino acids.

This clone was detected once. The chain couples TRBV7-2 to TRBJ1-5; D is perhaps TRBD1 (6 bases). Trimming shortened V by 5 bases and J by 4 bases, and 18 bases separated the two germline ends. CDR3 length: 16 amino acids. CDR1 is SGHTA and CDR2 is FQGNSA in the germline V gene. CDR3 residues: CASSAGAGVFNQPQHF. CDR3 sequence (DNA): TGTGCCAGCAGCGCAGGGGCCGGGGTTTTTAATCAGCCCCAGCATTTT.

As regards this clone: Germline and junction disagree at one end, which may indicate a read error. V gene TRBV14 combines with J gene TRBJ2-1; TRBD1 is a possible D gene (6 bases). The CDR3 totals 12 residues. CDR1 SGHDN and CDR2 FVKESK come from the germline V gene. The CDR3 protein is CASSPGTRGRVF. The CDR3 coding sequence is TGTGCCAGCAGCCCCGGGACAAGGGGTAGGGTCTTC.

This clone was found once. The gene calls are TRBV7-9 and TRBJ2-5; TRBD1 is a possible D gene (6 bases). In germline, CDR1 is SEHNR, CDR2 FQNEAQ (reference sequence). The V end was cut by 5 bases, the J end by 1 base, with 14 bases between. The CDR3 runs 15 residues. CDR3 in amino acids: CASSRIQGPQETQYF. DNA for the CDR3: TGTGCCAGCAGCCGCATACAGGGCCCCCAAGAGACCCAGTACTTC.

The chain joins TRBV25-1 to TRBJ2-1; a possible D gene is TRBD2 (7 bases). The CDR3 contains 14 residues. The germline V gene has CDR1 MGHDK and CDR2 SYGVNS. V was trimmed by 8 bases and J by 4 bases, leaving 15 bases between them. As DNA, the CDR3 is TGTGCCAGCGGACGAGGGGGGGGTTACAATGAGCAGTTCTTC. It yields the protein CASGRGGGYNEQFF.

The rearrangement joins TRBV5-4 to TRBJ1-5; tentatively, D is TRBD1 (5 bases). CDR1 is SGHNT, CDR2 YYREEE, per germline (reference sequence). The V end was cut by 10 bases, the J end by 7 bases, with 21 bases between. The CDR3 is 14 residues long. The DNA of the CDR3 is TGTGCCGGCCGGGAGCCCCGGGGACTGCAGCCCCAGCATTTT. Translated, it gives CAGREPRGLQPQHF.

The CDR3 DNA reads TGTGCCAGCAGTGAAACCGGTCCGGGTTCGAGTGGCTACACCTTC. It translates to CASSETGPGSSGYTF. J is TRBJ1-2 and V is TRBV25-1; the D is unclear. V was cut by 2 bases and J by 7 bases, with 17 bases left in between. CDR1 is MGHDK, CDR2 SYGVNS, per germline. The CDR3 extends over 15 amino acids.

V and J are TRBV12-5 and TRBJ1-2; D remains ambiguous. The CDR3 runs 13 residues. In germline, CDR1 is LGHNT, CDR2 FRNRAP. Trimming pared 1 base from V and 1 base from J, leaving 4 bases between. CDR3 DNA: TGTGCTAGTGGTTTGGGACATAACTATGGCTACACCTTC. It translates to CASGLGHNYGYTF.

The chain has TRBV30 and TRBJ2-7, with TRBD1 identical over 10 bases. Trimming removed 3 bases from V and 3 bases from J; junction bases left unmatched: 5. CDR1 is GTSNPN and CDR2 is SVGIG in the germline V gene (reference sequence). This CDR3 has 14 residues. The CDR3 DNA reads TGTGCCTGGAGGGTGGGACAGGGGAGCTACGAGCAGTACTTC. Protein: CAWRVGQGSYEQYF.

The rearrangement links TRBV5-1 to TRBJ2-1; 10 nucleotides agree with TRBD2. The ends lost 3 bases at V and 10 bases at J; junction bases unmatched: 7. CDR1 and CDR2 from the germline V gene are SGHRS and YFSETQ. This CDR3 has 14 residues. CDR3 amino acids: CASSSTSGESEQFF. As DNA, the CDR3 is TGCGCCAGCAGCTCCACTAGCGGGGAATCCGAGCAGTTCTTC.

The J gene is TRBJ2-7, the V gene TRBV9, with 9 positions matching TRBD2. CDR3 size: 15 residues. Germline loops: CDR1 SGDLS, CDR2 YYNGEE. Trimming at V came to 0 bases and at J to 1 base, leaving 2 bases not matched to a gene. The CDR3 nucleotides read TGTGCCAGCAGCGTAGGTAGCGGGGGTTCCTACGAGCAGTACTTC. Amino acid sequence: CASSVGSGGSYEQYF.